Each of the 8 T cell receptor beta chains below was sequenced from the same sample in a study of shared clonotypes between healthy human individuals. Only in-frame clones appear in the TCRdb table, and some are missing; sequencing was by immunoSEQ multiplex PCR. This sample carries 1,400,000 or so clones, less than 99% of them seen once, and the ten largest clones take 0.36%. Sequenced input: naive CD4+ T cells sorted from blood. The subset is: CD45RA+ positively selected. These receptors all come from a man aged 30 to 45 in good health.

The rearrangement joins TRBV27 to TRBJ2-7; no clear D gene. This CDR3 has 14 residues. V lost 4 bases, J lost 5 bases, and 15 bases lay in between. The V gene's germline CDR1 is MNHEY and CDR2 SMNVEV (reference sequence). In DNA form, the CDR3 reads TGTGCCAGCAGTTCCCCGGGCTTTCAGAACGAGCAGTACTTC. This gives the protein CASSSPGFQNEQYF.

CDR3 DNA sequence: TGTGCCAGCATTCGGATTCCAACTAATGAAAAACTGTTTTTT. Residues: CASIRIPTNEKLFF. The chain links TRBV7-9 to TRBJ1-4; D uncertain. V lost 7 bases and J 0 bases, leaving 9 bases between the germline ends. The CDR3 totals 14 residues. Germline-derived CDR1 and CDR2 are SEHNR and FQNEAQ (reference sequence). The full variable domain, rest sourced from reference TRBV7-9 and TRBJ1-4, is DTGVSQNPRHKITKRGQNVTFRCDPISEHNRLYWYRQTLGQGPEFLTYFQNEAQLEKSRLLSDRFSAERPKGSFSTLEIQRTEQGDSAMYLCASIRIPTNEKLFFGSGTQLSVL.

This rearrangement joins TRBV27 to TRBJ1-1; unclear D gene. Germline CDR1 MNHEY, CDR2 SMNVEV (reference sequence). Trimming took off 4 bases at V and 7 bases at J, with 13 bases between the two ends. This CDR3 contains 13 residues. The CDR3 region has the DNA TGTGCCAGCAGTTCATCCAGCGGGAATGAAGCTTTCTTT. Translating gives CASSSSSGNEAFF.

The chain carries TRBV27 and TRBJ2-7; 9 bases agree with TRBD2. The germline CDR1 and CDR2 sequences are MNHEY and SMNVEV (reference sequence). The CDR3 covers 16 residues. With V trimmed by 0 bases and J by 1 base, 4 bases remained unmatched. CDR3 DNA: TGTGCCAGCAGTTTATCTGGTAGCGGGGGATCCTACGAGCAGTACTTC. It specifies CASSLSGSGGSYEQYF.

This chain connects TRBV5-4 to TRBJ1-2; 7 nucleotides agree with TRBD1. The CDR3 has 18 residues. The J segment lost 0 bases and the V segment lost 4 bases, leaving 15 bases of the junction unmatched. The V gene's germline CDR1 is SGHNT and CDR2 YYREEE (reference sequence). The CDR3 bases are TGTGCCAGCAGCGTCACACAGGGGCTATTCACCTCTAACTATGGCTACACCTTC. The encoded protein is CASSVTQGLFTSNYGYTF.

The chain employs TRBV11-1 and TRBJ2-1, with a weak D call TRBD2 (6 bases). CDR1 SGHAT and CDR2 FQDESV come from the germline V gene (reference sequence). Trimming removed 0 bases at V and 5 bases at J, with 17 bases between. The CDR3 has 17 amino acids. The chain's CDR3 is CASSLAGAGLPHNEQFF. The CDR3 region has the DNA TGTGCCAGCAGCTTAGCGGGAGCGGGTCTTCCCCACAATGAGCAGTTCTTC. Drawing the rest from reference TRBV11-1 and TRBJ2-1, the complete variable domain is EAEVAQSPRYKITEKSQAVAFWCDPISGHATLYWYRQILGQGPELLVQFQDESVVDDSQLPKDRFSAERLKGVDSTLKIQPAELGDSAMYLCASSLAGAGLPHNEQFFGPGTRLTVL.

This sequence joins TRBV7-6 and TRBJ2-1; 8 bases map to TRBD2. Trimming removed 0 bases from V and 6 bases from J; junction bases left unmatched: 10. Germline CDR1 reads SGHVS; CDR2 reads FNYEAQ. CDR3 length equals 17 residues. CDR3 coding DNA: TGTGCCAGCAGCTTAGCGATAGCGGGAAGGGTGGGCAATGAGCAGTTCTTC. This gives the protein CASSLAIAGRVGNEQFF.

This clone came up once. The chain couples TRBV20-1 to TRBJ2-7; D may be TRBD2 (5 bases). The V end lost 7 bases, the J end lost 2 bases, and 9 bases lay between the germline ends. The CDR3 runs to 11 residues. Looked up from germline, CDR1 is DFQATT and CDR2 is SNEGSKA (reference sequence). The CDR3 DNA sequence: TGCAGTGTTGCGGAGGCCTACGAGCAGTACTTC. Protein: CSVAEAYEQYF.